The 25 T cell receptor beta chains given below trace back to one sample, sequenced in a study of blood T cell repertoires in COVID-19. TCRdb's copy holds only in-frame clones and misses some; the assay was immunoSEQ multiplex PCR. The top ten clones hold 3.5% to 5.5% of a sample with about 130,000 clones, over 85% of them seen once. Sequencing used peripheral blood. These receptors all stem from a man aged 60 to 69 with COVID-19, enrolled during active disease.

V and J are TRBV18 and TRBJ2-3, with 12 bases lining up with TRBD2. V trimming: 1 base; J trimming: 2 bases; junction bases outside the gene matches: 4. Germline assignment: CDR1 KGHSH and CDR2 LQKENI. The CDR3 consists of 17 residues. The CDR3, as DNA: TGTGCCAGCTCACCACGGACTAGCGGGGCCACCACAGATACGCAGTATTTT. Translated: CASSPRTSGATTDTQYF.

V and J are TRBV9 and TRBJ2-2; TRBD2 aligns across 11 bases. The germline V gene has CDR1 SGDLS and CDR2 YYNGEE. CDR3 length: 16 amino acids. Trimming took 0 bases from V and 5 from J; bases not matched to a gene: 3. The CDR3 coding sequence is TGTGCCAGCAGCGTAGGGGCTAGCGGGAGGACCGGGGAGCTGTTTTTT. It specifies CASSVGASGRTGELFF. Looking up the rest from reference TRBV9 and TRBJ2-2 gives the full variable domain: DSGVTQTPKHLITATGQRVTLRCSPRSGDLSVYWYQQSLDQGLQFLIQYYNGEERAKGNILERFSAQQFPDLHSELNLSSLELGDSALYFCASSVGASGRTGELFFGEGSRLTVL.

The J gene is TRBJ2-7, the V gene TRBV25-1, with D maybe TRBD2 (7 bases). This CDR3 spans 15 amino acids. The ends were cut back, 4 bases at V and 3 bases at J, with 16 bases in the middle. CDR1 is MGHDK and CDR2 is SYGVNS in the germline V gene. The DNA for the CDR3 is TGTGCCAGCAGTGTCCCCGGGGGGCTGGGCTACGAGCAGTACTTC. Translating it yields CASSVPGGLGYEQYF.

The rearrangement uses TRBV21-1 and TRBJ2-7; no check of the table's D call, TRBD2, against the DNA was made. TRBV21-1 is reported as a pseudogene. The CDR3 sequence is 14 residues long. CDR3 bases: TGTGCCAGCAGCAAGAGATACCTCGACTACGAGCAGTACTTC. This sequence encodes CASSKRYLDYEQYF.

The CDR3 protein is CASSKDRFTRQYF. DNA for the CDR3: TGTGCCAGCAGCAAGGACAGATTTACGAGGCAGTACTTC. J is TRBJ2-7 and V is TRBV6-5, with D tentatively TRBD1 (6 bases). Trimming cost V 6 bases and J 9 bases, with 18 bases left between them. The CDR3 contains 13 residues. Per the germline V gene, CDR1 is MNHEY and CDR2 is SVGAGI.

The chain uses TRBV9 and TRBJ2-5, with D possibly being TRBD2 (5 bases). The V gene's germline CDR1 is SGDLS and CDR2 YYNGEE. Trimming shortened V by 0 bases and J by 2 bases, and 23 bases separated the two germline ends. The CDR3 loop spans 19 amino acids. The CDR3 coding sequence is TGTGCCAGCAGCGTAGGGGCGTCCACCGGGGTGGTAAAACAAGAGACCCAGTACTTC. Translating gives CASSVGASTGVVKQETQYF. Combining the CDR3 with reference TRBV9 and TRBJ2-5 gives the whole variable domain DSGVTQTPKHLITATGQRVTLRCSPRSGDLSVYWYQQSLDQGLQFLIQYYNGEERAKGNILERFSAQQFPDLHSELNLSSLELGDSALYFCASSVGASTGVVKQETQYFGPGTRLLVL.

The chain carries TRBV5-1 and TRBJ2-1; tentatively, D is TRBD2 (6 bases). CDR3 length: 16 residues. V was clipped by 5 bases and J by 3 bases, with 18 bases between them. Germline-derived CDR1 and CDR2 are SGHRS and YFSETQ. In nucleotides, the CDR3 is TGCGCCAGCAGTCCCCTAGGGACTCCTGACTACAATGAGCAGTTCTTC. Translation gives CASSPLGTPDYNEQFF.

The sample holds a few counts of this clone. The chain carries TRBV27 and TRBJ1-5, with D perhaps matching TRBD1 (5 bases). Trimming stripped 4 bases from V and 6 bases from J, with 13 bases between. Germline V gives CDR1 MNHEY, CDR2 SMNVEV (reference sequence). There are 14 residues in the CDR3. The CDR3 here is CASSSGREGQPQHF. CDR3 coding DNA: TGTGCCAGCAGTTCGGGCAGGGAGGGTCAGCCCCAGCATTTT.

The CDR3 bases are TGTGCCAGTAGTCAAACAGGGGGTGAATCCACTGAAGCTTTCTTT. It specifies CASSQTGGESTEAFF. This sequence joins TRBV19 and TRBJ1-1; 8 nucleotides line up with TRBD1. CDR1 is LNHDA, CDR2 SQIVND, per germline (reference sequence). The CDR3 runs 15 residues. The trim removed 5 bases at V and 4 bases at J, leaving 9 bases unmatched.

V is TRBV6-5 and J is TRBJ2-7, with 12 bases that match TRBD1. Trimming removed 2 bases from V and 5 bases from J; junction bases left unmatched: 4. This CDR3 region has 15 residues. In germline, CDR1 is MNHEY, CDR2 SVGAGI. CDR3 residues: CASSYGTGGIDEQYF. CDR3 DNA: TGTGCCAGCAGTTACGGGACAGGGGGCATAGACGAGCAGTACTTC.

The genes are TRBV18 and TRBJ1-1; 9 bases align to TRBD1. Trimming cost V 5 bases and J 1 base; bases outside gene matches: 5. The CDR3 extends over 15 amino acids. Germline V lookup: CDR1 KGHSH, CDR2 LQKENI. CDR3 in amino acids: CASSDTGGWNTEAFF. The DNA of the CDR3 is TGTGCCAGCTCAGATACAGGGGGCTGGAACACTGAAGCTTTCTTT.

This clone was detected only once. The J gene is TRBJ1-2, the V gene TRBV2; TRBD1 might be the D (5 bases). The germline V gene encodes CDR1 SNHLY and CDR2 FYNNEI. CDR3 length: 14 residues. The germline V and J ends were trimmed by 2 bases and 1 base, with 8 bases remaining between them. The CDR3, as DNA: TGTGCCAGCAGTGAAAAAGGGGATAACTATGGCTACACCTTC. Protein product: CASSEKGDNYGYTF. Complete variable domain (other parts from reference TRBV2 and TRBJ1-2): EPEVTQTPSHQVTQMGQEVILRCVPISNHLYFYWYRQILGQKVEFLVSFYNNEISEKSEIFDDQFSVERPDGSNFTLKIRSTKLEDSAMYFCASSEKGDNYGYTFGSGTRLTVV.

In DNA, the CDR3 is TGTGCCAGCAGCTCCTTGGGAGAACCTAACACTGAAGCTTTCTTT. The encoded protein is CASSSLGEPNTEAFF. The chain joins TRBV4-2 to TRBJ1-1; no reliable D call. Germline CDR1 LGHNA, CDR2 YNFKEQ. CDR3 length: 15 amino acids. Trimming took off 5 bases at V and 2 bases at J, with 15 bases between the two ends.

This clone has more than one count but fewer than ten. The junction does not match germline at one end; this may be a read error. The gene calls are TRBV12-3 or TRBV12-4 and TRBJ1-1, with D possibly TRBD1 on 6 matching bases. This CDR3 comprises 12 residues. The DNA of the CDR3 is TGTGCCAGCAGTCCCGGGACACCTGACGCTTTCTTT. Amino acids: CASSPGTPDAFF.

V and J are TRBV4-3 and TRBJ2-2, with TRBD2 identical over 8 bases. Germline CDR1 LGHNA, CDR2 YSLEER. V dropped 0 bases and J dropped 5; count of bases not matched to a gene: 8. The CDR3 runs 17 residues. The CDR3 spells CASSQDGSGSWTGELFF. CDR3 nucleotide sequence: TGCGCCAGCAGCCAAGATGGGAGCGGGAGTTGGACCGGGGAGCTGTTTTTT.

The gene calls are TRBV5-1 and TRBJ2-2; tentative D call: TRBD2 (6 bases). With 4 bases removed from V and 1 base from J, the gap between germline ends came to 14 bases. CDR3 length: 16 residues. Germline V gene lookup returns CDR1 SGHRS and CDR2 YFSETQ. Here the CDR3 reads CASSPGWGGNTGELFF. CDR3 nucleotides: TGCGCCAGCAGCCCCGGTTGGGGAGGGAACACCGGGGAGCTGTTTTTT. Full variable domain (outside the CDR3, taken from reference TRBV5-1 and TRBJ2-2): KAGVTQTPRYLIKTRGQQVTLSCSPISGHRSVSWYQQTPGQGLQFLFEYFSETQRNKGNFPGRFSGRQFSNSRSEMNVSTLELGDSALYLCASSPGWGGNTGELFFGEGSRLTVL.

Concerning this clone: Different DNA sequences within this sample yield the same CDR3. The J gene is TRBJ1-1, the V gene TRBV7-9; D is unresolved. The V gene lost 1 base and the J gene lost 1 base, with 7 bases spanning the gap. This CDR3 has 14 residues. Germline V lookup: CDR1 SEHNR, CDR2 FQNEAQ (reference sequence). This CDR3 is CASSLVEGNTEAFF. CDR3 bases: TGTGCCAGCAGCTTAGTCGAGGGGAACACTGAAGCTTTCTTT.

The J gene is TRBJ2-2, the V gene TRBV6-2 or TRBV6-3, with 8 positions matching TRBD1. V shed 6 bases, J shed 4 bases, and the junction held 4 bases outside the gene matches. This CDR3 contains 14 residues. CDR1 MNHEY and CDR2 SVGEGT come from the germline V gene. This CDR3 reads CASSKTGGTGELFF. The CDR3, as DNA: TGTGCCAGCAGCAAAACAGGGGGCACCGGGGAGCTGTTTTTT.

The genes are TRBV11-3 and TRBJ2-3, with D unresolved. V lost 5 bases, J lost 2 bases, and 11 bases lay in between. The CDR3 consists of 14 residues. Germline V gives CDR1 SGHNT, CDR2 YENEEA. The CDR3 coding sequence is TGTGCCAGCAGCCACGCGGCCCCCACAGATACGCAGTATTTT. The encoded protein is CASSHAAPTDTQYF.

This rearrangement joins TRBV29-1 to TRBJ1-3; tentative D call: TRBD1 (6 bases). The CDR3 extends over 12 amino acids. Germline CDR1 and CDR2: SQVTM and ANQGSEA. Trimming shortened V by 4 bases and J by 3 bases, and 7 bases separated the two germline ends. The CDR3 DNA is TGCAGCGTTGTAGGGGGTGGAAACACCATATATTTT. It yields the protein CSVVGGGNTIYF.

This clone has just one count. This chain connects TRBV28 to TRBJ2-7, with TRBD1 matching 8 bases. This CDR3 region has 16 residues. Per the germline V gene, CDR1 is MDHEN and CDR2 is SYDVKM. V lost 5 bases to trimming and J lost 5 bases; unmatched junction nucleotides: 14. CDR3 sequence reads: CASSGAFGQGVNEQYF. CDR3 in DNA: TGTGCCAGCAGTGGAGCTTTTGGACAGGGCGTAAACGAGCAGTACTTC.

The rearrangement joins TRBV7-9 to TRBJ2-7, with 10 bases that match TRBD2. The CDR3 consists of 16 residues. Germline V gives CDR1 SEHNR, CDR2 FQNEAQ (reference sequence). The V and J ends lost 5 bases and 4 bases, in that order; junction bases with no gene match: 11. The CDR3 region has the DNA TGTGCCAGCAGCCCTTCCCTAGCGGGAGAGGGGTACGAGCAGTACTTC. Translated, it gives CASSPSLAGEGYEQYF.

V usage is TRBV5-1 and J usage is TRBJ1-1, with TRBD1 matching 8 bases. The J segment lost 3 bases and the V segment lost 6 bases, leaving 7 bases of the junction unmatched. The CDR3 spans 14 residues. CDR1 SGHRS and CDR2 YFSETQ come from the germline V gene. The CDR3 loop is CASTRDRSDTEAFF. The CDR3 nucleotides are TGCGCCAGCACCCGGGACAGGTCGGACACTGAAGCTTTCTTT.

A few counts support this clone. The V call is TRBV27, the J call TRBJ1-1; weak D call: TRBD1 (5 bases). Germline CDR1 is MNHEY and CDR2 is SMNVEV (reference sequence). CDR3 length equals 13 residues. The ends were cut back, 4 bases at V and 8 bases at J, with 14 bases in the middle. Here the CDR3 DNA reads TGTGCCAGCAGTTCCCCCGGACACGCCGAAGCTTTCTTT. Protein product: CASSSPGHAEAFF.

J is TRBJ2-3 and V is TRBV6-4, with D perhaps TRBD2 (5 bases). CDR3 length: 14 residues. Trimming took off 3 bases at V and 1 base at J, with 8 bases between the two ends. The germline V gene encodes CDR1 MRHNA and CDR2 SNTAGT. CDR3 sequence reads: CASSEGSGTDTQYF. For the CDR3, the DNA is TGTGCCAGCAGTGAGGGTAGCGGCACAGATACGCAGTATTTT.